Listed below are T cell receptor beta chains from one sample, sequenced in a study of T cell repertoires in cytomegalovirus infection. From the reads, TCRdb called clonotypes with MiXCR, one entry per CDR3 protein. The table shows 90,000 to 110,000 distinct CDR3 sequences, with approximately 28% occurring only once. Antigen specificity for these receptors is unknown. The sample in question was CD8+ T cells from cultured PBMCs, obtained from culture after CMV antigen stimulation. All receptors derive from a human donor in good health (CMV status not recorded). Some clones in this sample may be carry-over from other donors' samples. CDR3s include the opening cysteine and the closing phenylalanine or tryptophan. Each record gives: clone size, D gene, V gene, J gene, CDR3 DNA, CDR3 protein. A D gene is named only where the DNA matches it firmly. Size tells how often a clone was seen (once, few, many) or the class of an expanded clone, and some rows leave it out.

>.|TRBD1|TRBV7-6|TRBJ2-7
TGTGCCAGCAGCCCCGAGGGACAGAACTATTTTCCCTACGAGCAGTACTTC
CASSPEGQNYFPYEQYF
>few|.|TRBV15|TRBJ2-6
TGTGCCACCAGCAGTGAAACAGGGTCGGGGGCCAACGTCCTGACTTTC
CATSSETGSGANVLTF
>many|TRBD1|TRBV5-4|TRBJ1-4
TGTGCCAGCAGCTTGGCCAGGGACAGGGGGCTTCCGAATGAAAAACTGTTTTTT
CASSLARDRGLPNEKLFF
>many|TRBD2|TRBV7-2|TRBJ2-1
TGTGCCAGCAGCTTGACTAGCGGGCCCCACAATGAGCAGTTCTTC
CASSLTSGPHNEQFF
>.|.|TRBV6-6|TRBJ2-7
TGTGCCAGCAGTTACGACAGGTGGACCTACGAGCAGTACTTC
CASSYDRWTYEQYF
>few|TRBD2|TRBV2|TRBJ2-5
TGTGCCAGCAGTGTTCCTAGCGGGGGGCCTCAAGAGACCCAGTACTTC
CASSVPSGGPQETQYF
>.|TRBD2|TRBV19|TRBJ2-5
TGTGCCAGTAGTTCACGACTAGCGCAGTACTTC
CASSSRLAQYF
>.|.|TRBV20-1|TRBJ1-5
TGCAGTGCTAGGTCCCTGGGGAGCAATCAGCCCCAGCATTTT
CSARSLGSNQPQHF
>few|.|TRBV20-1|TRBJ1-2
TGCAGTGCCCCCCGTCAGGACACCGAAGTCTATGGCTACACCTTC
CSAPRQDTEVYGYTF
>many|.|TRBV12-3/TRBV12-4|TRBJ1-2
TGTGCCAGCAGTTTCGTCGTCCAGGCTGGAGGCTACACCTTC
CASSFVVQAGGYTF
>few|TRBD1|TRBV7-9|TRBJ2-7
TGTGCCAGCAGCTTACGGGACAGGGCCTACGAGCAGTACTTC
CASSLRDRAYEQYF
>.|TRBD2|TRBV27|TRBJ2-7
TGTGCCAGCAGTTTATCGAGCGGGGCGAGATACGAGCAGTACTTC
CASSLSSGARYEQYF
>.|.|TRBV27|TRBJ1-5
TGTGCCAGCAGCACACAGAGGGGAGGCAATCAGCCCCAGCATTTT
CASSTQRGGNQPQHF
>few|.|TRBV5-1|TRBJ1-1
TGCGCCAGCAGCCCCAGCCCACCCACTGAAGCTTTCTTT
CASSPSPPTEAFF
>few|TRBD1|TRBV6-1|TRBJ2-7
TGTGCCAGCAGGTCGGGACAGGGTTTCGAGCAGTACTTC
CASRSGQGFEQYF
>.|TRBD2|TRBV7-3|TRBJ2-3
TGTGCCAGCAGCTTGCGACTAGCCCTAGATACGCAGTATTTT
CASSLRLALDTQYF
>.|.|TRBV7-9|TRBJ2-7
TGTGCCAGCAGCTTAGCGCAATCAGGAATCAACGAGCAGTACTTC
CASSLAQSGINEQYF
>few|TRBD2|TRBV7-9|TRBJ2-5
TGTGCCAGCAGCTTAGCCCAGACTAGCATGGGACAAGAGACCCAGTACTTC
CASSLAQTSMGQETQYF
>.|.|TRBV6-6|TRBJ2-7
TGTGCCAGCAGTTACGCAGGGGGGGAGCAGTACTTC
CASSYAGGEQYF
>.|TRBD1|TRBV29-1|TRBJ2-1
TGCAGCGCCCTACCGGGACAGGGCGTTGGGAATGAGCAGTTCTTC
CSALPGQGVGNEQFF
>few|TRBD1|TRBV7-6|TRBJ1-2
TGTGCCAGCAGCTTACTCACAGGGGGCAATGGCTACACCTTC
CASSLLTGGNGYTF
>few|.|TRBV30|TRBJ2-2
TGTGCCTGGAGTGTTGCGGATTACACCGGGGAGCTGTTTTTT
CAWSVADYTGELFF
>.|TRBD1|TRBV28|TRBJ2-7
TGTGCCAGCAGTTTAGAGCAGGGGGCATGGGAGCAGTACTTC
CASSLEQGAWEQYF
>many|TRBD1|TRBV12-3/TRBV12-4|TRBJ2-1
TGTGCCAGCAGTTTGGCTGGGGACAGCAATGAGCAGTTCTTC
CASSLAGDSNEQFF
>many|TRBD1|TRBV11-1|TRBJ2-1
TGTGCCAGCAGCCAGGGGACAGGGTTATACAATGAGCAGTTCTTC
CASSQGTGLYNEQFF
>.|TRBD2|TRBV6-2/TRBV6-3|TRBJ2-3
TGTGCCACCACTAGCGGGGGGACAGATACGCAGTATTTT
CATTSGGTDTQYF
>few|.|TRBV5-4|TRBJ1-2
TGTGCCAGCAGCTTGGTGGAGGATTTGAGCTACACCTTC
CASSLVEDLSYTF
>few|.|TRBV6-1|TRBJ2-4
TGTGCCAGCAGTGAAAGAAGGACTATGGGCATTCAGTACTTC
CASSERRTMGIQYF
>many|.|TRBV7-6|TRBJ2-1
TGTGCCAGCAGCCCAAGGGCGGGCACCGTCAATGAGCAGTTCTTC
CASSPRAGTVNEQFF
>.|TRBD1|TRBV7-9|TRBJ1-2
TGTGCCAGCAGCTATGGGACAGGGGTAGATGGCTACACCTTC
CASSYGTGVDGYTF
>.|.|TRBV5-6|TRBJ1-1
TGTGCCAGCAGCCCGGGGGGGGGTGAAGCTTTCTTT
CASSPGGGEAFF
>.|.|TRBV27|TRBJ1-5
TGTGCCAGCAGTTTATCGATCAGCAATCAGCCCCAGCATTTT
CASSLSISNQPQHF
>.|.|TRBV4-1|TRBJ1-6
TGCGCCGGCACCGGGGGAAGCTCCCTCCACTTT
CAGTGGSSLHF
>few|TRBD1|TRBV7-4|TRBJ2-6
TGTGCCAGCAGCGTCGTGGGACAGGGGACAGCTGCTGGGGCCAACGTCCTGACTTTC
CASSVVGQGTAAGANVLTF